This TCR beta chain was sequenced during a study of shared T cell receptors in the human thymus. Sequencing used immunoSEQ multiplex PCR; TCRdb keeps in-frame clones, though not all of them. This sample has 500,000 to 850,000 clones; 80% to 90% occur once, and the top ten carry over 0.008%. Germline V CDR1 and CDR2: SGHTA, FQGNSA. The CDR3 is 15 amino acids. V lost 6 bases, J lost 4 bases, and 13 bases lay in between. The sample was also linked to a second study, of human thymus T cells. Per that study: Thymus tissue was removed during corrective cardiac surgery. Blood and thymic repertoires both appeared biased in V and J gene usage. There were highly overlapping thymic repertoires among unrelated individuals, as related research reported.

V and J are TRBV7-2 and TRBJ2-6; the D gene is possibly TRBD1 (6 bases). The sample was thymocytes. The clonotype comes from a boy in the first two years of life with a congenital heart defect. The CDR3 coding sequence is TGTGCCAGCAGGGATACAGGGTACGGGGCCAACGTCCTGACTTTC. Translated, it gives CASRDTGYGANVLTF.